Below are 9 T cell receptor beta chains sequenced from a single sample in a study of cytomegalovirus exposure and HLA in healthy donors. PCR primers comprised 60 Vbeta and 13 Jbeta primers. Some clones are missing from TCRdb's copy, which holds only in-frame ones; the method was immunoSEQ multiplex PCR. The data contain some 120,000 clones, about four fifths of them singletons. Specimen: PBMCs. These receptors were collected from a human donor in good health.

V usage is TRBV14 and J usage is TRBJ2-5, with 9 bases fitting TRBD1. Germline assignment: CDR1 SGHDN and CDR2 FVKESK. CDR3 length: 19 amino acids. The J segment lost 1 base and the V segment lost 4 bases, leaving 16 bases of the junction unmatched. In nucleotides, the CDR3 is TGTGCCAGCAGCCTCCCCGGGACAGGGCTCCTCAACTCCCAAGAGACCCAGTACTTC. This translates into CASSLPGTGLLNSQETQYF.

The chain is built from TRBV7-3 and TRBJ1-2; TRBD1 matches at 9 bases. The CDR3 is made up of 13 amino acids. Germline V gene lookup returns CDR1 SGHTA and CDR2 FQGTGA. With V trimmed by 6 bases and J by 8 bases, 7 bases remained unmatched. The CDR3 region has the DNA TGTGCCAGCAGATCTACAGGGGGCGGAGGCTACACCTTC. Protein sequence: CASRSTGGGGYTF.

Only one count was recorded for this clone. The chain combines TRBV7-9 with TRBJ1-6; D ambiguous. V was pared by 6 bases and J by 8 bases, with 11 bases between. From germline, CDR1 is SEHNR and CDR2 FQNEAQ (reference sequence). There are 13 residues in the CDR3. The CDR3 region is CASRVVADSPLHF. The CDR3 nucleotides read TGTGCCAGCAGAGTGGTGGCAGATTCACCCCTCCACTTT.

This clone was picked up one time. V and J are TRBV6-6 and TRBJ2-7; TRBD1 agrees at 7 bases. Looked up from germline, CDR1 is MNHNY and CDR2 is SVGAGI (reference sequence). The V and J ends lost 7 bases and 4 bases, in that order; junction bases with no gene match: 7. The CDR3 is 13 amino acids. The chain's CDR3 is CASTLGTVYEQYF. In DNA, the CDR3 is TGTGCCAGCACCTTAGGGACAGTATACGAGCAGTACTTC.

The chain combines TRBV6-1 with TRBJ2-3, with D perhaps TRBD2 (6 bases). V lost 2 bases and J 6 bases, leaving 18 bases between the germline ends. The CDR3 is 16 residues long. The V gene's germline CDR1 is MNHNS and CDR2 SASEGT. The DNA of the CDR3 is TGTGCCAGCAGTGAAACGCTGCGGGGCCACGGGGATACGCAGTATTTT. It translates to CASSETLRGHGDTQYF.

J is TRBJ2-2 and V is TRBV6-5; 7 bases match TRBD2. With V trimmed by 2 bases and J by 4 bases, 4 bases remained unmatched. CDR1 is MNHEY, CDR2 SVGAGI, per germline. This CDR3 spans 15 amino acids. The CDR3 loop is CASSYETGGTGELFF. Here the CDR3 DNA reads TGTGCCAGCAGTTACGAAACGGGGGGCACCGGGGAGCTGTTTTTT.

The V and J genes are TRBV19 and TRBJ1-2, with 8 nucleotides matching TRBD1. The CDR3 is 14 amino acids. The V segment lost 5 bases and the J segment 2 bases; nucleotides outside the gene matches: 4. Germline CDR1 and CDR2: LNHDA and SQIVND (reference sequence). CDR3 loop: CASSPDRGNYGYTF. The CDR3 nucleotides read TGTGCCAGTAGTCCCGACAGGGGAAACTATGGCTACACCTTC.

The chain employs TRBV7-2 and TRBJ1-5, with 7 positions matching TRBD1. V was clipped by 3 bases and J by 5 bases; unmatched bases: 4. The CDR3 has 14 amino acids. The V gene's germline CDR1 is SGHTA and CDR2 FQGNSA. The CDR3 is CASSFRDSYQPQHF. The CDR3 DNA sequence: TGTGCCAGCAGCTTTCGGGACAGCTATCAGCCCCAGCATTTT.

This clone was seen a few times. This rearrangement joins TRBV6-5 to TRBJ1-1, with D uncertain. CDR1 MNHEY and CDR2 SVGAGI come from the germline V gene. The CDR3 loop spans 11 amino acids. Trimming removed 6 bases from V and 2 bases from J, with 4 bases in between. CDR3 nucleotide sequence: TGTGCCAGCAGGAGTAACACTGAAGCTTTCTTT. It yields the protein CASRSNTEAFF.